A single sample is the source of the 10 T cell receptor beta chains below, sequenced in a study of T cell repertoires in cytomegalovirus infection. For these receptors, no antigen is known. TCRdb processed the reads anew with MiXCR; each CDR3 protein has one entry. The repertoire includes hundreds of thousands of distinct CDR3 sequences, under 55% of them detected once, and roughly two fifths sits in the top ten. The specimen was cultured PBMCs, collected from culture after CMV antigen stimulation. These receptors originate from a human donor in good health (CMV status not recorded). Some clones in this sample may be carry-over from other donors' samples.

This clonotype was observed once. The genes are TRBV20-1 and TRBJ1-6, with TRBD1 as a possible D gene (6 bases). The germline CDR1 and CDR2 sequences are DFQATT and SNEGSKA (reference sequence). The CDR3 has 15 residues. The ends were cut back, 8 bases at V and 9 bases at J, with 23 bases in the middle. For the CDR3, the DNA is TGCAGTTATTACAGGGTTCGGCCGGGAGGTTCACCCCTCCACTTT. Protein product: CSYYRVRPGGSPLHF.

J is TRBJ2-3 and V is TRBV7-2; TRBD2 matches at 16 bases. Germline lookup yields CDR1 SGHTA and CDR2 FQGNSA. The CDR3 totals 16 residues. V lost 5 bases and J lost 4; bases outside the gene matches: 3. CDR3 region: CASSGGLAGGADTQYF. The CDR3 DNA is TGTGCCAGCAGCGGGGGACTAGCGGGAGGGGCAGATACGCAGTATTTT.

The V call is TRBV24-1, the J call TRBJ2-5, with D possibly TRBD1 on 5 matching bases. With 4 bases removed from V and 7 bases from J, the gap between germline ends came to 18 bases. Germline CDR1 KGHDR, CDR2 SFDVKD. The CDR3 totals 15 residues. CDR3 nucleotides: TGTGCCACCAGTGACCACGCTGGGCAGGGCGGGACCCAGTACTTC. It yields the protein CATSDHAGQGGTQYF.

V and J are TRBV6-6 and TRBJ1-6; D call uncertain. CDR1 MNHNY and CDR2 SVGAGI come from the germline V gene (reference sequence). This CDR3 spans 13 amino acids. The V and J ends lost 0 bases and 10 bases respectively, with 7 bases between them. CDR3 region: CASSYSAVSPLHF. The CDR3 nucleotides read TGTGCCAGCAGTTACTCCGCTGTCTCACCCCTCCACTTT.

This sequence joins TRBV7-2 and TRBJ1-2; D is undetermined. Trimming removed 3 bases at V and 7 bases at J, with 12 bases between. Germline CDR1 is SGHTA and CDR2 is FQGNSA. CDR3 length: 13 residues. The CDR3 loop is CASSFLVGFGYTF. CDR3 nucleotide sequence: TGTGCCAGCAGCTTTCTGGTGGGGTTTGGCTACACCTTC.

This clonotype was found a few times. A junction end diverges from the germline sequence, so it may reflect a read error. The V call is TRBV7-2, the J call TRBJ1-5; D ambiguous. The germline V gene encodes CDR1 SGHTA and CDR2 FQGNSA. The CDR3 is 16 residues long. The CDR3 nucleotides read TGTGCCAGCAGCTTAGTCGGGGTTTATAGCAATCGGCCCCAGCATTTT. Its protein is CASSLVGVYSNRPQHF.

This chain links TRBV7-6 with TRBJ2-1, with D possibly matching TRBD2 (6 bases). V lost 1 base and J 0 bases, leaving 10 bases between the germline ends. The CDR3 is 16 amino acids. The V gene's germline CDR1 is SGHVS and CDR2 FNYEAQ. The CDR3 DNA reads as TGTGCCAGCAGCTTAGGCGGGATCGCCTCCTACAATGAGCAGTTCTTC. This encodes CASSLGGIASYNEQFF. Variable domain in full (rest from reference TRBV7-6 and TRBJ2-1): GAGVSQSPRYKVTKRGQDVALRCDPISGHVSLYWYRQALGQGPEFLTYFNYEAQQDKSGLPNDRFSAERPEGSISTLTIQRTEQRDSAMYRCASSLGGIASYNEQFFGPGTRLTVL.

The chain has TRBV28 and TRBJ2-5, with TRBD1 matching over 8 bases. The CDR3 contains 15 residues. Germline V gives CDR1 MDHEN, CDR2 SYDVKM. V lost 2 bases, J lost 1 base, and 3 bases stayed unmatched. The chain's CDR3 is CASSLMGQVQETQYF. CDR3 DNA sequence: TGTGCCAGCAGTTTAATGGGACAGGTCCAAGAGACCCAGTACTTC.

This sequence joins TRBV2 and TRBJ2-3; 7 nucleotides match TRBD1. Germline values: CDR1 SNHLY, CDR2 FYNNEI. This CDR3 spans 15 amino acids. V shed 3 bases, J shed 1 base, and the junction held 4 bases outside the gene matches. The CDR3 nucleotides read TGTGCCAGCAGTGATATCACAGGGGGCACAGATACGCAGTATTTT. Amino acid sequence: CASSDITGGTDTQYF.

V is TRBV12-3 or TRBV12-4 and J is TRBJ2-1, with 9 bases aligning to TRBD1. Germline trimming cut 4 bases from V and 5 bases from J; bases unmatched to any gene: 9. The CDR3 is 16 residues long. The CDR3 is CASSSATGGWDNEQFF. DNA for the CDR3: TGTGCCAGCAGTTCCGCGACAGGGGGGTGGGACAATGAGCAGTTCTTC.